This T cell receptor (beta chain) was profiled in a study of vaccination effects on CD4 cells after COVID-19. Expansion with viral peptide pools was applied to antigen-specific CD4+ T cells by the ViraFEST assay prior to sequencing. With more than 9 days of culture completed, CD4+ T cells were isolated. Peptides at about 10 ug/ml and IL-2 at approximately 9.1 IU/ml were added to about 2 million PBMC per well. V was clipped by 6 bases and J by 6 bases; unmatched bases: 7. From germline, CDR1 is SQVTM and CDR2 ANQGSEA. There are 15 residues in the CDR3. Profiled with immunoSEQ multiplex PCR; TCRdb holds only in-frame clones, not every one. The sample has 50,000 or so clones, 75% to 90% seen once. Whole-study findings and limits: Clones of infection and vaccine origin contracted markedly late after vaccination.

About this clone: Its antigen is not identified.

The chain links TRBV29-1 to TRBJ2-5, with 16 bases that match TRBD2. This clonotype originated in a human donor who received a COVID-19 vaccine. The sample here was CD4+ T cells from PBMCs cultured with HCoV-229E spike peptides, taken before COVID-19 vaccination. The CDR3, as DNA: TGCAGCGTGACCGGGACTAGCGGGGGGGCGAAGACCCAGTACTTC. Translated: CSVTGTSGGAKTQYF. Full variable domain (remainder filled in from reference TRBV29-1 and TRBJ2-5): SAVISQKPSRDICQRGTSLTIQCQVDSQVTMMFWYRQQPGQSLTLIATANQGSEATYESGFVIDKFPISRPNLTFSTLTVSNMSPEDSSIYLCSVTGTSGGAKTQYFGPGTRLLVL.